These 25 T cell receptor beta chains originate from one sample sequenced in a study of response to subunit inactivated influenza vaccine. TCRdb reprocessed the RT-PCR reads with MiXCR, giving one entry per CDR3 protein. The profile covers around 540,000 distinct CDR3 sequences, with over 9.5% appearing a single time and 9.5% to 13% taken by the ten largest. This sample comprised PBMCs from blood, obtained on the day of vaccination. The origin of the receptors is a man in his fifties who received an inactivated influenza vaccine.

The chain links TRBV18 to TRBJ2-6; D ambiguous. The germline CDR1 and CDR2 sequences are KGHSH and LQKENI. The germline V and J ends were trimmed by 1 base and 0 bases, with 13 bases remaining between them. The CDR3 runs to 18 residues. The CDR3 nucleotides read TGTGCCAGCTCACCACTAACTAATCGTATCTCTGGGGCCAACGTCCTGACTTTC. It yields the protein CASSPLTNRISGANVLTF.

The chain carries TRBV7-9 and TRBJ2-2; tentative D call: TRBD1 (7 bases). There are 17 residues in the CDR3. Trimming shortened V by 1 base and J by 3 bases, and 15 bases separated the two germline ends. Germline V gives CDR1 SEHNR, CDR2 FQNEAQ (reference sequence). The CDR3 spells CASSLGWTGLYTGELFF. DNA of the CDR3: TGTGCCAGCAGCTTAGGTTGGACAGGACTATACACCGGGGAGCTGTTTTTT. The full variable domain, in which reference TRBV7-9 and TRBJ2-2 provide the parts outside the CDR3, is DTGVSQNPRHKITKRGQNVTFRCDPISEHNRLYWYRQTLGQGPEFLTYFQNEAQLEKSRLLSDRFSAERPKGSFSTLEIQRTEQGDSAMYLCASSLGWTGLYTGELFFGEGSRLTVL.

This clonotype was observed a handful of times. This rearrangement joins TRBV28 to TRBJ2-7, with 8 bases fitting TRBD1. The germline gives CDR1 MDHEN, CDR2 SYDVKM. V trimming: 5 bases; J trimming: 3 bases; junction bases outside the gene matches: 6. CDR3 length: 14 amino acids. The CDR3 loop is CASSATGANYEQYF. The CDR3 DNA follows: TGTGCCAGCAGTGCGACAGGGGCTAACTACGAGCAGTACTTC. The full variable domain, rest sourced from reference TRBV28 and TRBJ2-7, is DVKVTQSSRYLVKRTGEKVFLECVQDMDHENMFWYRQDPGLGLRLIYFSYDVKMKEKGDIPEGYSVSREKKERFSLILESASTNQTSMYLCASSATGANYEQYFGPGTRLTVT.

The rearrangement joins TRBV4-3 to TRBJ2-3; D may be TRBD1 (5 bases). V lost 0 bases and J 5 bases, leaving 18 bases between the germline ends. The CDR3 has 17 residues. CDR1 is LGHNA, CDR2 YSLEER, per germline. For the CDR3, the DNA is TGCGCCAGCAGCCAAGATAGGGGCAGGGTCGGCCGAGATACGCAGTATTTT. This translates into CASSQDRGRVGRDTQYF.

This sequence joins TRBV7-2 and TRBJ1-6, with D possibly being TRBD1 (6 bases). The CDR3 totals 16 residues. Looked up from germline, CDR1 is SGHTA and CDR2 is FQGNSA. Deletions cut 0 bases from V and 6 bases from J, with 12 bases between. The CDR3, as DNA: TGTGCCAGCAGCTTAGCGGGTCCAGGGGCTAATTCACCCCTCCACTTT. It codes for CASSLAGPGANSPLHF.

This clonotype was seen many times. The chain carries TRBV12-3 or TRBV12-4 and TRBJ2-1; 9 nucleotides align to TRBD1. J was trimmed by 2 bases and V by 6 bases; bases with no gene match: 5. CDR3 length: 15 amino acids. CDR3 residues: CASRAGTGTYNEQFF. CDR3 in DNA: TGTGCCAGCAGAGCCGGGACAGGGACCTACAATGAGCAGTTCTTC.

This clonotype was counted many times. The chain has TRBV2 and TRBJ2-2; TRBD1 matches 8 bases. Germline assignment: CDR1 SNHLY and CDR2 FYNNEI. Unmatched junction bases numbered 8, after V lost 2 bases and J lost 12 bases. This CDR3 is 14 amino acids long. The CDR3, as DNA: TGTGCCAGCAGTGAACGACAGGGGATCGCGAAGCTGTTTTTT. This sequence encodes CASSERQGIAKLFF.

This clonotype was found many times. The V call is TRBV5-1, the J call TRBJ2-7; tentatively, D is TRBD2 (5 bases). Trimming removed 1 base from V and 5 bases from J, with 13 bases in between. The CDR3 is 14 amino acids. Germline V CDR1 and CDR2: SGHRS, YFSETQ. In DNA form, the CDR3 reads TGCGCCAGCAGCTTGAGAGGGATTGGGCACGAGCAGTACTTC. Encoded protein: CASSLRGIGHEQYF.

This clonotype was detected only a few times. J is TRBJ2-5 and V is TRBV7-9; D remains unclear. Germline values: CDR1 SEHNR, CDR2 FQNEAQ (reference sequence). The CDR3 length is 10 residues. V dropped 11 bases and J dropped 2 bases, with 6 bases sitting between them. CDR3 coding DNA: TGTGCCTGGGGTCAAGAGACCCAGTACTTC. The encoded protein is CAWGQETQYF.

In its sample, this clonotype was seen many times. The chain carries TRBV6-5 and TRBJ1-4; D unresolved. Trimming removed 0 bases from V and 4 bases from J, with 9 bases in between. The CDR3 covers 15 residues. In germline, CDR1 is MNHEY, CDR2 SVGAGI. The CDR3 spells CASSYSGVINEKLFF. DNA of the CDR3: TGTGCCAGCAGTTACTCGGGAGTGATTAATGAAAAACTGTTTTTT.

The chain joins TRBV12-3 or TRBV12-4 to TRBJ2-7, with TRBD2 matching 14 bases. The CDR3 runs 15 residues. With V trimmed by 5 bases and J by 5 bases, 5 bases remained unmatched. This CDR3 is CASSPLGLAGDEQYF. Here the CDR3 DNA reads TGTGCCAGCAGTCCGCTGGGACTAGCGGGAGACGAGCAGTACTTC.

The chain recombines TRBV28 with TRBJ2-7; 8 positions agree with TRBD1. Germline CDR1 is MDHEN and CDR2 is SYDVKM. This CDR3 spans 15 amino acids. J was trimmed by 5 bases and V by 5 bases; bases with no gene match: 11. CDR3 region: CASSPMPDRGHEQYF. CDR3 coding DNA: TGTGCCAGCAGTCCGATGCCTGACAGGGGCCACGAGCAGTACTTC.

This clonotype turned up a few times. The chain carries TRBV5-1 and TRBJ2-2, with 9 bases fitting TRBD1. Per germline, CDR1 SGHRS and CDR2 YFSETQ. The CDR3 loop spans 16 amino acids. The V and J ends lost 0 bases and 4 bases, in that order; junction bases with no gene match: 4. CDR3 sequence (DNA): TGCGCCAGCAGCTTGGTGGACAGGGGCATCACCGGGGAGCTGTTTTTT. Residues: CASSLVDRGITGELFF. Full variable domain (remainder filled in from reference TRBV5-1 and TRBJ2-2): KAGVTQTPRYLIKTRGQQVTLSCSPISGHRSVSWYQQTPGQGLQFLFEYFSETQRNKGNFPGRFSGRQFSNSRSEMNVSTLELGDSALYLCASSLVDRGITGELFFGEGSRLTVL.

This clonotype occurred a few times. J is TRBJ2-1 and V is TRBV7-3; D is ambiguous. This CDR3 spans 15 amino acids. Trimming cost V 2 bases and J 6 bases, with 14 bases left between them. Germline V gene sequence: CDR1 SGHTA, CDR2 FQGTGA. The CDR3 protein is CASSLFPAAGNEQFF. The CDR3 DNA sequence: TGTGCCAGCAGCTTATTTCCAGCCGCCGGCAATGAGCAGTTCTTC.

This clonotype has ten or more counts. The V and J genes are TRBV29-1 and TRBJ2-7, with 9 bases fitting TRBD1. V gave up 5 bases and J gave up 7 bases; unmatched junction bases: 3. The CDR3 totals 11 residues. CDR1 SQVTM and CDR2 ANQGSEA come from the germline V gene. CDR3 sequence: CSVRTGVEQYF. CDR3 DNA: TGCAGCGTTCGGACAGGGGTAGAGCAGTACTTC.

In this sample, this clonotype turned up a few times. The chain links TRBV11-2 to TRBJ2-7; 13 nucleotides agree with TRBD2. The CDR3 covers 17 residues. The junction had 10 bases not matched to a gene; V was cut back by 5 bases and J by 3 bases. CDR1 is SGHAT, CDR2 FQNNGV, per germline. The CDR3 coding sequence is TGTGCCAGCAGCCAGACTAGCGGGGGGACTCCACTCTACGAGCAGTACTTC. This gives the protein CASSQTSGGTPLYEQYF.

This clonotype was picked up one time. The V and J genes are TRBV6-5 and TRBJ1-6; TRBD1 agrees at 10 bases. The CDR3 loop spans 14 amino acids. Germline V gene data show CDR1 as MNHEY and CDR2 as SVGAGI. The ends lost 6 bases at V and 10 bases at J; junction bases unmatched: 6. Here the CDR3 DNA reads TGTGCCAGCAGACCCGGGACAGGGGAATCACCCCTCCACTTT. Its protein is CASRPGTGESPLHF.

The chain combines TRBV5-1 with TRBJ2-7; the D gene is possibly TRBD1 (5 bases). The CDR3 length is 16 residues. The germline V and J ends were trimmed by 1 base and 2 bases, with 16 bases remaining between them. Germline V gene sequence: CDR1 SGHRS, CDR2 YFSETQ. The CDR3 sequence is CASSLTPGSRAYEQYF. In DNA form, the CDR3 reads TGCGCCAGCAGCTTGACCCCCGGGTCCAGGGCCTACGAGCAGTACTTC.

The chain carries TRBV7-8 and TRBJ2-3; 7 bases are a match to TRBD1. V shed 5 bases, J shed 1 base, and the junction held 9 bases outside the gene matches. CDR1 SGHVS and CDR2 FQNEAQ come from the germline V gene. The CDR3 runs 16 residues. The CDR3 loop reads CASSHTEGAGTDTQYF. In DNA, the CDR3 is TGTGCCAGCAGCCATACCGAGGGGGCGGGCACAGATACGCAGTATTTT.

The table lists this clonotype with a few counts. The chain has TRBV13 and TRBJ2-7; 13 bases fit TRBD2. Germline CDR1 reads PRHDT; CDR2 reads FYEKMQ (reference sequence). The CDR3 is made up of 16 amino acids. J lost 3 bases, V lost 4 bases, and 6 bases had no gene match. CDR3 amino acids: CASSSTRTSGSYEQYF. The CDR3 DNA reads as TGTGCCAGCAGCTCGACAAGGACTAGCGGGAGCTACGAGCAGTACTTC.

This chain links TRBV5-1 with TRBJ2-2, with unresolved D. V shed 0 bases and J shed 7 bases, with 7 bases lying between them. CDR1 SGHRS and CDR2 YFSETQ come from the germline V gene. The CDR3 sequence is 13 residues long. The CDR3 DNA reads as TGCGCCAGCAGCTTGGACTGGGGCGGGGAGCTGTTTTTT. Its protein product is CASSLDWGGELFF.

This chain links TRBV2 with TRBJ2-5, with TRBD2 as a possible D gene (6 bases). Per the germline V gene, CDR1 is SNHLY and CDR2 is FYNNEI. Trimming left V 5 bases short and J 2 bases short, with 12 bases between. This CDR3 spans 14 amino acids. CDR3 protein: CASSPPAGQETQYF. CDR3 coding DNA: TGTGCCAGCAGTCCCCCGGCGGGGCAAGAGACCCAGTACTTC.

The table lists this clonotype with many counts. This chain connects TRBV12-3 or TRBV12-4 to TRBJ2-2; 9 bases fit TRBD2. The trim removed 8 bases at V and 6 bases at J, leaving 10 bases unmatched. The CDR3 runs 15 residues. Written as DNA, the CDR3 is TGTGCCAGCGCCCTGGTAGCGGGGGCAGCCGGGGAGCTGTTTTTT. Translating it yields CASALVAGAAGELFF.

The chain has TRBV12-3 or TRBV12-4 and TRBJ1-1; maybe TRBD1 (5 bases). The V and J ends lost 7 bases and 5 bases respectively, with 20 bases between them. The CDR3 is 15 residues long. The CDR3 DNA reads TGTGCCAGCAACCCTGGGGGTCGAGCGAGAACTGAAGCTTTCTTT. Amino acid sequence: CASNPGGRARTEAFF.

This clonotype has a handful of counts. This rearrangement joins TRBV7-8 to TRBJ1-2; D is undetermined. Trimming left V 1 base short and J 4 bases short, with 10 bases between. The germline CDR1 and CDR2 sequences are SGHVS and FQNEAQ. This CDR3 has 14 amino acids. CDR3 DNA: TGTGCCAGCAGCTTAGGCGGCAGGTTCTATGGCTACACCTTC. This sequence encodes CASSLGGRFYGYTF.